A single sample is the source of the 32 T cell receptor beta chains below, sequenced in a study of T cells in Graves' hyperthyroidism and ophthalmopathy. Researchers amplified the TCR beta CDR3 regions from RNA transcripts. The HTBI primer set served for first-round RT-PCR of the TCR CDR3. Each CDR3 protein is one row after TCRdb ran MiXCR on the multiplex PCR reads. The sample records under 400,000 distinct CDR3 sequences, over 15% being singletons. The sample consisted of blood. These receptor sequences come from a woman between 45 and 65 years old with Graves' hyperthyroidism.

This clonotype was recorded at least ten times. V and J are TRBV7-8 and TRBJ1-4, with 9 bases lining up with TRBD1. This CDR3 comprises 16 residues. Germline V lookup: CDR1 SGHVS, CDR2 FQNEAQ. J gave up 4 bases and V 5 bases, and 8 bases lay outside the gene matches. CDR3 sequence reads: CASSESTGGNNEKLFF. DNA of the CDR3: TGTGCCAGCAGCGAATCTACAGGGGGCAATAATGAAAAACTGTTTTTT.

This clonotype was recorded a few times. The chain couples TRBV20-1 to TRBJ1-1; 9 positions match TRBD1. The germline V gene has CDR1 DFQATT and CDR2 SNEGSKA (reference sequence). CDR3 length equals 12 residues. The CDR3 DNA follows: TGCAGCCTACCCTCCGGGACAGGGTGGGCTTTCTTT. Translated, it gives CSLPSGTGWAFF.

This clonotype was picked up many times. The chain has TRBV6-5 and TRBJ1-2, with TRBD1 matching 8 bases. The V gene's germline CDR1 is MNHEY and CDR2 SVGAGI. The CDR3 length is 15 residues. V gave up 2 bases and J gave up 4 bases; unmatched junction bases: 6. CDR3 DNA sequence: TGTGCCAGCAGTTACGGGAGAACAGGGGGCTATGGCTACACCTTC. It specifies CASSYGRTGGYGYTF.

The chain uses TRBV20-1 and TRBJ2-5; D perhaps matches TRBD1 (6 bases). This CDR3 spans 16 amino acids. Germline V CDR1 and CDR2: DFQATT, SNEGSKA (reference sequence). V was trimmed by 0 bases and J by 5 bases, leaving 19 bases between them. The CDR3 coding sequence is TGCAGTGCTAGAGATGATGGACAGCGGTTTTGGGAGACCCAGTACTTC. Translated: CSARDDGQRFWETQYF.

This clonotype has a count of ten or more. This chain links TRBV6-1 with TRBJ1-2; TRBD1 might be the D (5 bases). CDR1 is MNHNS, CDR2 SASEGT, per germline. This CDR3 spans 13 amino acids. Trimming stripped 5 bases from V and 7 bases from J, with 14 bases between. CDR3 residues: CASSFGTMSGYTF. The CDR3 nucleotides are TGTGCCAGCAGTTTCGGGACGATGAGTGGCTACACCTTC.

The CDR3 loop is CASSFTGTANEKLFF. CDR3 nucleotides: TGTGCCAGCAGTTTTACCGGGACAGCAAATGAAAAACTGTTTTTT. This chain connects TRBV12-3 or TRBV12-4 to TRBJ1-4; 7 nucleotides line up with TRBD1. With 3 bases clipped from V and 5 bases from J, the junction kept 6 bases outside the gene matches. This CDR3 comprises 15 residues.

This clonotype was recorded a few times. This chain links TRBV7-9 with TRBJ2-3; D is uncertain. The V gene lost 8 bases and the J gene lost 6 bases, with 6 bases spanning the gap. Germline V gene data show CDR1 as SEHNR and CDR2 as FQNEAQ (reference sequence). The CDR3 totals 10 residues. The CDR3 coding sequence is TGTGCCAGCCAAGGTGATACGCAGTATTTT. It translates to CASQGDTQYF.

This chain links TRBV20-1 with TRBJ1-1, with a possible D match to TRBD1 (6 bases). This CDR3 has 14 residues. V was cut by 2 bases and J by 1 base, with 11 bases left in between. Germline loops: CDR1 DFQATT, CDR2 SNEGSKA (reference sequence). CDR3 residues: CSARNPTGNTEAFF. The CDR3 region has the DNA TGCAGTGCTAGAAACCCGACAGGGAACACTGAAGCTTTCTTT.

The chain links TRBV11-2 to TRBJ2-5, with 12 bases matching TRBD2. Trimming at V came to 1 base and at J to 2 bases, leaving 8 bases not matched to a gene. The CDR3 has 18 residues. Germline CDR1 reads SGHAT; CDR2 reads FQNNGV. The CDR3: CASSLGVLAGGPQETQYF. The CDR3 nucleotides are TGTGCCAGCAGCTTAGGGGTCCTAGCGGGAGGGCCTCAAGAGACCCAGTACTTC.

A few counts support this clonotype. This rearrangement joins TRBV29-1 to TRBJ2-7, with D possibly being TRBD2 (5 bases). Germline CDR1 and CDR2: SQVTM and ANQGSEA. The ends were cut back, 7 bases at V and 4 bases at J, with 11 bases in the middle. This CDR3 comprises 11 residues. CDR3 in amino acids: CSDERRYEQYF. CDR3 bases: TGCAGCGACGAGCGGAGGTACGAGCAGTACTTC.

In its sample, this clonotype was seen a few times. The rearrangement links TRBV30 to TRBJ2-2; D might be TRBD1 (5 bases). The germline CDR1 and CDR2 sequences are GTSNPN and SVGIG (reference sequence). Between the trimmed V and J ends, which lost 4 bases and 2 bases, there was a span of 11 bases. CDR3 length equals 14 residues. Written as DNA, the CDR3 is TGTGCCTGGAACACAGGCATCAACACCGGGGAGCTGTTTTTT. This encodes CAWNTGINTGELFF.

The rearrangement uses TRBV2 and TRBJ2-5, with a tentative D call TRBD1 (5 bases). CDR1 is SNHLY and CDR2 is FYNNEI in the germline V gene. V dropped 8 bases and J dropped 5 bases, with 15 bases sitting between them. This CDR3 contains 13 residues. CDR3 bases: TGTGCCAGCGATAGGGGTCGGGTCGAGACCCAGTACTTC. This encodes CASDRGRVETQYF. The full variable domain, rest sourced from reference TRBV2 and TRBJ2-5, is EPEVTQTPSHQVTQMGQEVILRCVPISNHLYFYWYRQILGQKVEFLVSFYNNEISEKSEIFDDQFSVERPDGSNFTLKIRSTKLEDSAMYFCASDRGRVETQYFGPGTRLLVL.

In the case of this clonotype: A clone one base away is much larger, so this may be a read error. This rearrangement joins TRBV6-2 or TRBV6-3 to TRBJ2-7, with 9 nucleotides matching TRBD1. Germline values: CDR1 MNHEY, CDR2 SVGEGT. Unmatched junction bases numbered 6, after V lost 6 bases and J lost 3 bases. The CDR3 extends over 14 amino acids. The CDR3 region has the DNA TGTGCCAGCAGCTTAACGACAGGGGGCTACGAGCAGTACTTC. Translating gives CASSLTTGGYEQYF.

This clonotype has a handful of counts. A junction end diverges from the germline sequence, so it may reflect a read error. This chain uses TRBV7-9 with TRBJ2-3; 10 nucleotides line up with TRBD1. This CDR3 is 17 amino acids long. CDR1 and CDR2 from the germline V gene are SEHNR and FQNEAQ (reference sequence). CDR3 sequence (DNA): TGTGCCGGCAGCTCGCCATCCGGGACAGGGGGCACAGATACGCAGTATTTT. It encodes CAGSSPSGTGGTDTQYF. Full variable domain (remainder filled in from reference TRBV7-9 and TRBJ2-3): DTGVSQNPRHKITKRGQNVTFRCDPISEHNRLYWYRQTLGQGPEFLTYFQNEAQLEKSRLLSDRFSAERPKGSFSTLEIQRTEQGDSAMYLCAGSSPSGTGGTDTQYFGPGTRLTVL.

This clonotype has a count of ten or more. The chain links TRBV5-1 to TRBJ2-2; possibly TRBD1 for D (6 bases). Trimming cost V 3 bases and J 4 bases, with 10 bases left between them. Germline assignment: CDR1 SGHRS and CDR2 YFSETQ. There are 14 residues in the CDR3. The CDR3 loop is CASSYLGGTGELFF. The CDR3 DNA reads as TGCGCCAGCAGCTACTTAGGGGGCACCGGGGAGCTGTTTTTT.

The rearrangement uses TRBV28 and TRBJ2-3; a possible D gene is TRBD2 (5 bases). Per the germline V gene, CDR1 is MDHEN and CDR2 is SYDVKM. The CDR3 spans 13 residues. Trimming stripped 4 bases from V and 10 bases from J, with 15 bases between. The chain's CDR3 is CASSSAGLGAQYF. The CDR3 DNA sequence: TGTGCCAGCAGTTCCGCCGGACTCGGTGCGCAGTATTTT.

This clonotype was recorded a few times. This chain links TRBV7-8 with TRBJ1-5; 7 positions agree with TRBD1. The germline V gene has CDR1 SGHVS and CDR2 FQNEAQ. The CDR3 is 15 residues long. V shed 4 bases, J shed 5 bases, and the junction held 8 bases outside the gene matches. The DNA for the CDR3 is TGTGCCAGCAGCTCTACAGGGGAAAACGATCAGCCCCAGCATTTT. This sequence encodes CASSSTGENDQPQHF. Full variable domain (outside the CDR3, taken from reference TRBV7-8 and TRBJ1-5): GAGVSQSPRYKVAKRGQDVALRCDPISGHVSLFWYQQALGQGPEFLTYFQNEAQLDKSGLPSDRFFAERPEGSVSTLKIQRTQQEDSAVYLCASSSTGENDQPQHFGDGTRLSIL.

About this clonotype itself: A clone one base away is much larger, so this may be a read error. The CDR3 does not end in the conserved phenylalanine or tryptophan, so this is likely a read error. The chain recombines TRBV6-2 or TRBV6-3 with TRBJ2-3; D is unclear. V was pared by 8 bases and J by 6 bases, with 12 bases between. Per germline, CDR1 MNHEY and CDR2 SVGEGT. The CDR3 consists of 12 residues. The CDR3 protein is CASSGPADTQYS. CDR3 DNA sequence: TGTGCCAGCTCCGGTCCAGCTGATACGCAGTATTCT.

The J gene is TRBJ2-7, the V gene TRBV28; D may be TRBD1 (6 bases). The ends were cut back, 4 bases at V and 6 bases at J, with 13 bases in the middle. The CDR3 extends over 13 amino acids. Per the germline V gene, CDR1 is MDHEN and CDR2 is SYDVKM. CDR3 in amino acids: CASSWAGAGEQYF. Written as DNA, the CDR3 is TGTGCCAGCAGTTGGGCAGGGGCGGGCGAGCAGTACTTC.

The chain joins TRBV28 to TRBJ2-2; TRBD1 might be the D (6 bases). The ends were cut back, 6 bases at V and 2 bases at J, with 13 bases in the middle. From germline, CDR1 is MDHEN and CDR2 SYDVKM. The CDR3 is 15 amino acids. The CDR3, as DNA: TGTGCCAGCAGCCGTGGGACACTCAACACCGGGGAGCTGTTTTTT. This sequence encodes CASSRGTLNTGELFF. Supplemented by reference TRBV28 and TRBJ2-2, the full variable domain reads DVKVTQSSRYLVKRTGEKVFLECVQDMDHENMFWYRQDPGLGLRLIYFSYDVKMKEKGDIPEGYSVSREKKERFSLILESASTNQTSMYLCASSRGTLNTGELFFGEGSRLTVL.

This clonotype occurred a few times. V gene TRBV6-1 combines with J gene TRBJ2-1, with TRBD2 identical over 9 bases. Trimming at V came to 3 bases and at J to 0 bases, leaving 9 bases not matched to a gene. The germline V gene has CDR1 MNHNS and CDR2 SASEGT. CDR3 length: 18 amino acids. CDR3 in DNA: TGTGCCAGCAGTGATCAAGCGGGGGGTATAATCTCCTACAATGAGCAGTTCTTC. This translates into CASSDQAGGIISYNEQFF.

V usage is TRBV9 and J usage is TRBJ2-1, with D perhaps TRBD2 (6 bases). The CDR3 sequence is 14 residues long. V shed 0 bases and J shed 8 bases, with 12 bases lying between them. CDR1 is SGDLS and CDR2 is YYNGEE in the germline V gene. The CDR3 nucleotides are TGTGCCAGCAGCGTAGGGGGGGTAGGGGATGAGCAGTTCTTC. This sequence encodes CASSVGGVGDEQFF.

Only a few counts were recorded for this clonotype. V is TRBV15 and J is TRBJ1-2; TRBD1 is a possible D gene (5 bases). Between the trimmed V and J ends, which lost 2 bases and 4 bases, there was a span of 14 bases. The CDR3 is 15 residues long. Looked up from germline, CDR1 is LNHNV and CDR2 is YYDKDF (reference sequence). CDR3 bases: TGTGCCACCAGCAGATCCAGGGTACGGGCCTATGGCTACACCTTC. Translation gives CATSRSRVRAYGYTF.

The CDR3 region has the DNA TGTGCCAGCATCATGGGCAATGAGCAGTTCTTC. It codes for CASIMGNEQFF. The genes are TRBV12-3 or TRBV12-4 and TRBJ2-1; D is uncertain. The length of the CDR3 is 11 residues. V lost 7 bases to trimming and J lost 6 bases, with 7 bases between them.

This clonotype was observed many times. The V gene is TRBV27, the J gene TRBJ2-7; 8 positions match TRBD2. This CDR3 comprises 13 residues. From germline, CDR1 is MNHEY and CDR2 SMNVEV (reference sequence). Trimming at V came to 3 bases and at J to 6 bases, leaving 4 bases not matched to a gene. This CDR3 reads CASSFGTRSEQYF. In nucleotides, the CDR3 is TGTGCCAGCAGTTTCGGGACTAGATCCGAGCAGTACTTC.

This clonotype has at least ten counts. The chain links TRBV5-1 to TRBJ2-3, with 11 bases aligning to TRBD1. Germline V gene data show CDR1 as SGHRS and CDR2 as YFSETQ. This CDR3 is built from 16 residues. V lost 3 bases, J lost 4 bases, and 7 bases stayed unmatched. This CDR3 reads CASSYWTGGVADTQYF. The CDR3 region has the DNA TGCGCCAGCAGCTACTGGACAGGGGGCGTCGCAGATACGCAGTATTTT.

The chain joins TRBV9 to TRBJ1-1; D uncertain. In germline, CDR1 is SGDLS, CDR2 YYNGEE. This CDR3 is 17 amino acids long. Trimming cost V 0 bases and J 1 base, with 16 bases left between them. The CDR3 is CASSVDPRAAGNTEAFF. The CDR3 DNA follows: TGTGCCAGCAGCGTAGACCCCCGCGCCGCCGGGAACACTGAAGCTTTCTTT.

The CDR3 DNA is TGCGCCAGCAGCCAAGATTCCACAGGAGACTATGGCTACACCTTC. Protein: CASSQDSTGDYGYTF. This chain uses TRBV4-1 with TRBJ1-2; possible D gene TRBD1, 5 bases. Germline CDR1 and CDR2: MGHRA and YSYEKL. This CDR3 region has 15 residues. Deletions cut 0 bases from V and 3 bases from J, with 11 bases between.

This clonotype was observed at least ten times. The rearrangement uses TRBV7-3 and TRBJ2-1, with 9 bases fitting TRBD2. Germline trimming cut 2 bases from V and 10 bases from J; bases unmatched to any gene: 9. CDR1 is SGHTA, CDR2 FQGTGA, per germline. CDR3 length: 15 residues. The CDR3 coding sequence is TGTGCCAGCAGCTTAGCGGGGGGGCCGAGGTACGAGCAGTTCTTC. The encoded protein is CASSLAGGPRYEQFF.

V gene TRBV20-1 combines with J gene TRBJ2-1; 8 positions agree with TRBD2. CDR3 length equals 14 residues. The J segment lost 1 base and the V segment lost 3 bases, leaving 2 bases of the junction unmatched. From germline, CDR1 is DFQATT and CDR2 SNEGSKA (reference sequence). The CDR3 sequence: CSARGGGSYNEQFF. The CDR3 nucleotides are TGCAGTGCTAGGGGCGGGGGGTCCTACAATGAGCAGTTCTTC.

This rearrangement joins TRBV29-1 to TRBJ1-1, with D tentatively TRBD1 (6 bases). V was cut by 7 bases and J by 4 bases, with 13 bases left in between. The CDR3 loop spans 12 amino acids. Per the germline V gene, CDR1 is SQVTM and CDR2 is ANQGSEA. This CDR3 is CSAGGRLTEAFF. The CDR3 DNA reads as TGCAGCGCGGGGGGGCGGCTCACTGAAGCTTTCTTT.

This clonotype turned up a few times. The CDR3, as DNA: TGTGCCAGCAGTCTGGACAGGGGGCTGGGAAACACCATATATTTT. It translates to CASSLDRGLGNTIYF. The chain combines TRBV12-3 or TRBV12-4 with TRBJ1-3, with TRBD1 matching 11 bases. V was pared by 5 bases and J by 4 bases, with 4 bases of the junction left unmatched. This CDR3 contains 15 residues.